The 30 T cell receptor beta chains given below trace back to one sample, sequenced in a study of blood T cell repertoires in COVID-19. The table came from immunoSEQ multiplex PCR; TCRdb's copy has only in-frame clones and leaves some out. The table has roughly 230,000 clones, approximately 83% seen once. The sample consisted of PBMCs or T cells enriched from blood (not recorded which). Source of these receptors: a middle-aged man who had recovered from COVID-19.

V is TRBV14 and J is TRBJ2-3; D ambiguous. The length of the CDR3 is 13 residues. V lost 2 bases, J lost 4 bases, and 7 bases lay in between. Germline V gene data show CDR1 as SGHDN and CDR2 as FVKESK. CDR3 protein: CASSQWPSDTQYF. CDR3 sequence (DNA): TGTGCCAGCAGCCAATGGCCATCAGATACGCAGTATTTT.

V usage is TRBV9 and J usage is TRBJ1-6, with 7 nucleotides matching TRBD1. The V gene's germline CDR1 is SGDLS and CDR2 YYNGEE. This CDR3 comprises 14 residues. The trim removed 4 bases at V and 9 bases at J, leaving 7 bases unmatched. The CDR3 DNA reads as TGTGCCAGCAGCATCGGGACAGTGGGTTCACCCCTCCACTTT. This gives the protein CASSIGTVGSPLHF.

The chain links TRBV6-5 to TRBJ1-1; unclear D gene. The germline gives CDR1 MNHEY, CDR2 SVGAGI. The CDR3 length is 14 residues. V was pared by 2 bases and J by 3 bases, with 10 bases between. The CDR3 region has the DNA TGTGCCAGCAGTTACGCGGCTGCGGACACTGAAGCTTTCTTT. This gives the protein CASSYAAADTEAFF.

The chain employs TRBV3-1 (or the pseudogene TRBV3-2) and TRBJ2-7; TRBD1 agrees at 9 bases. The length of the CDR3 is 14 residues. V lost 6 bases and J lost 6; bases outside the gene matches: 9. Germline V gene lookup returns CDR1 LGHDT and CDR2 YNNKEL (reference sequence). The CDR3 region is CASSYGTGQSEQYF. CDR3 in DNA: TGTGCCAGCAGTTATGGGACAGGGCAATCCGAGCAGTACTTC.

The chain links TRBV18 to TRBJ2-2, with TRBD1 matching 8 bases. The CDR3 is 16 residues long. Per germline, CDR1 KGHSH and CDR2 LQKENI. Trimming at V came to 4 bases and at J to 4 bases, leaving 8 bases not matched to a gene. CDR3 nucleotides: TGTGCCAGCTCACTCCTCGGACAGGGAGGCACCGGGGAGCTGTTTTTT. Its translation: CASSLLGQGGTGELFF.

This clone was seen a handful of times. The chain combines TRBV19 with TRBJ2-3; D may be TRBD2 (5 bases). CDR1 LNHDA and CDR2 SQIVND come from the germline V gene (reference sequence). Trimming shortened V by 5 bases and J by 4 bases, and 13 bases separated the two germline ends. The CDR3 spans 14 residues. The CDR3 protein is CASSLVRGSDTQYF. The CDR3 DNA reads as TGTGCCAGTAGTCTCGTCCGGGGATCAGATACGCAGTATTTT.

This clone has just a few counts. The genes are TRBV5-6 and TRBJ2-7; D is unresolved. From germline, CDR1 is SGHDT and CDR2 YYEEEE. This CDR3 is built from 13 residues. V lost 3 bases to trimming and J lost 3 bases, with 10 bases between them. CDR3 nucleotide sequence: TGTGCCAGCAGCTCGCCTGGCCTCTACGAGCAGTACTTC. Protein: CASSSPGLYEQYF. The full variable domain, rest sourced from reference TRBV5-6 and TRBJ2-7, is DAGVTQSPTHLIKTRGQQVTLRCSPKSGHDTVSWYQQALGQGPQFIFQYYEEEERQRGNFPDRFSGHQFPNYSSELNVNALLLGDSALYLCASSSPGLYEQYFGPGTRLTVT.

In this sample, this clone turned up once. The genes are TRBV7-2 and TRBJ2-7; 14 nucleotides match TRBD2. Trimming cost V 6 bases and J 3 bases; bases outside gene matches: 1. The CDR3 loop spans 14 amino acids. From germline, CDR1 is SGHTA and CDR2 FQGNSA. The CDR3 sequence is CASSGTSGSYEQYF. In nucleotides, the CDR3 is TGTGCCAGCAGTGGGACTAGCGGGAGCTACGAGCAGTACTTC.

This clone was counted once. The J gene is TRBJ2-2, the V gene TRBV2; TRBD2 matches 9 bases. Germline CDR1 reads SNHLY; CDR2 reads FYNNEI. CDR3 length equals 15 residues. V dropped 0 bases and J dropped 5; count of bases not matched to a gene: 1. In nucleotides, the CDR3 is TGTGCCAGCAGTGAAGCGCGGGGGGGGACCGGGGAGCTGTTTTTT. This encodes CASSEARGGTGELFF.

The rearrangement links TRBV10-3 to TRBJ1-3; tentatively, D is TRBD1 (6 bases). Trimming left V 7 bases short and J 2 bases short, with 15 bases between. The CDR3 runs 15 residues. CDR1 is ENHRY, CDR2 SYGVKD, per germline. The CDR3 sequence is CAIMVRGGTGNTIYF. The CDR3 DNA is TGTGCCATCATGGTCAGAGGGGGTACTGGAAACACCATATATTTT.

The chain has TRBV20-1 and TRBJ1-1; possible D gene TRBD1, 5 bases. With 3 bases removed from V and 4 bases from J, the gap between germline ends came to 15 bases. Germline CDR1 DFQATT, CDR2 SNEGSKA (reference sequence). The CDR3 runs 14 residues. The DNA of the CDR3 is TGCAGTGCTAGTATCCCCAATGGGGCCACTGAAGCTTTCTTT. Its translation is CSASIPNGATEAFF.

This chain uses TRBV6-5 with TRBJ1-2; D is ambiguous. The CDR3 consists of 13 residues. Germline CDR1 and CDR2: MNHEY and SVGAGI. V was pared by 10 bases and J by 8 bases, with 20 bases between. CDR3 DNA: TGTGCCACCCCCCTAAGGAGTTCGTTCGGCTACACCTTC. Its translation: CATPLRSSFGYTF.

The J gene is TRBJ1-2, the V gene TRBV7-8; 7 bases are shared with TRBD1. CDR1 is SGHVS, CDR2 FQNEAQ, per germline. V shed 5 bases, J shed 8 bases, and the junction held 20 bases outside the gene matches. The CDR3 consists of 17 residues. The CDR3 nucleotides are TGTGCCAGCAGCGATCAAGGACAGGATAGAACTCGAAGGGGCTACACCTTC. It specifies CASSDQGQDRTRRGYTF.

This clone was seen a single time. The chain joins TRBV28 to TRBJ1-2, with 8 positions matching TRBD1. The junction had 3 bases not matched to a gene; V was cut back by 4 bases and J by 5 bases. Germline V gives CDR1 MDHEN, CDR2 SYDVKM. CDR3 length: 13 amino acids. CDR3 amino acids: CASSWGQVYGYTF. In DNA form, the CDR3 reads TGTGCCAGCAGTTGGGGACAGGTATATGGCTACACCTTC.

The chain uses TRBV12-1 and TRBJ2-1; TRBD2, as called in the table, went unchecked against the DNA. TRBV12-1 corresponds to a pseudogene. There are 16 residues in the CDR3. For the CDR3, the DNA is TGTGCCAGCAGCTTTGAGAGCGGGTTGTCCTACAATGAGCAGTTCTTC. Translated: CASSFESGLSYNEQFF.

Only a few counts were recorded for this clone. This rearrangement joins TRBV10-1 to TRBJ1-1, with 8 bases lining up with TRBD1. J lost 6 bases, V lost 0 bases, and 9 bases had no gene match. CDR3 size: 16 residues. CDR1 is WNHNN and CDR2 is SYGVQD in the germline V gene (reference sequence). CDR3 loop: CASSESGDRPGAEAFF. In nucleotides, the CDR3 is TGCGCCAGCAGTGAGTCGGGGGACAGGCCTGGGGCTGAAGCTTTCTTT.

The gene calls are TRBV7-9 and TRBJ2-1; D may be TRBD2 (6 bases). The germline V and J ends were trimmed by 5 bases and 5 bases, with 16 bases remaining between them. The CDR3 runs 15 residues. Germline V gene sequence: CDR1 SEHNR, CDR2 FQNEAQ (reference sequence). CDR3 sequence reads: CASSPTGSPNNEQFF. In DNA, the CDR3 is TGTGCCAGCAGCCCCACCGGGAGCCCTAACAATGAGCAGTTCTTC.

The chain carries TRBV29-1 and TRBJ1-5; D uncertain. Germline V gene sequence: CDR1 SQVTM, CDR2 ANQGSEA. This CDR3 spans 11 amino acids. V was clipped by 6 bases and J by 4 bases, with 7 bases between them. CDR3 in amino acids: CSVTLNQPQHF. The DNA of the CDR3 is TGCAGCGTGACACTTAATCAGCCCCAGCATTTT.

V usage is TRBV7-6 and J usage is TRBJ2-3, with D perhaps TRBD1 (5 bases). Per germline, CDR1 SGHVS and CDR2 FNYEAQ. The germline V and J ends were trimmed by 5 bases and 1 base, with 13 bases remaining between them. There are 15 residues in the CDR3. The CDR3 bases are TGTGCCAGCAGCCTGGGAACAGGCCGCACAGATACGCAGTATTTT. This gives the protein CASSLGTGRTDTQYF.

The chain recombines TRBV30 with TRBJ1-2, with D uncertain. The CDR3 has 13 amino acids. CDR1 GTSNPN and CDR2 SVGIG come from the germline V gene (reference sequence). With 8 bases removed from V and 6 bases from J, the gap between germline ends came to 19 bases. The CDR3 coding sequence is TGTGCCGGTCCTCGGTTACTCGTCGATGGCTACACCTTC. Encoded protein: CAGPRLLVDGYTF.

V and J are TRBV6-5 and TRBJ2-7; D may be TRBD2 (6 bases). The germline CDR1 and CDR2 sequences are MNHEY and SVGAGI. Trimming shortened V by 6 bases and J by 4 bases, and 16 bases separated the two germline ends. The CDR3 spans 14 residues. The CDR3, as DNA: TGTGCCAGCAGGCCGGGACTGCTCCCATACGAGCAGTACTTC. This encodes CASRPGLLPYEQYF.

This clone was observed a single time. This chain links TRBV29-1 with TRBJ2-5; weak D call: TRBD1 (6 bases). The ends were cut back, 7 bases at V and 5 bases at J, with 14 bases in the middle. The CDR3 spans 12 residues. Germline lookup yields CDR1 SQVTM and CDR2 ANQGSEA. The DNA of the CDR3 is TGCAGCGGGCAGGGGTTATGGGAGACCCAGTACTTC. Its protein is CSGQGLWETQYF. The full variable domain, completed using reference TRBV29-1 and TRBJ2-5, is SAVISQKPSRDICQRGTSLTIQCQVDSQVTMMFWYRQQPGQSLTLIATANQGSEATYESGFVIDKFPISRPNLTFSTLTVSNMSPEDSSIYLCSGQGLWETQYFGPGTRLLVL.

CDR3 sequence reads: CASSPLGGQETQYF. CDR3 in DNA: TGTGCCAGCAGCCCCTTGGGGGGCCAAGAGACCCAGTACTTC. The J gene is TRBJ2-5, the V gene TRBV14; D perhaps matches TRBD2 (6 bases). The V gene's germline CDR1 is SGHDN and CDR2 FVKESK. V lost 4 bases and J lost 1, with 10 bases in between. The CDR3 contains 14 residues.

The gene calls are TRBV5-4 and TRBJ1-1; tentatively, D is TRBD1 (5 bases). From germline, CDR1 is SGHNT and CDR2 YYREEE (reference sequence). The length of the CDR3 is 16 residues. CDR3 nucleotides: TGTGTGCCTCCGCTGGGTGGGGACTCCATGAACACTGAAGCTTTCTTT. The encoded protein is CVPPLGGDSMNTEAFF.

The chain uses TRBV18 and TRBJ1-3, with D possibly being TRBD1 (5 bases). The CDR3 contains 16 residues. V was pared by 0 bases and J by 0 bases, with 9 bases between. Per germline, CDR1 KGHSH and CDR2 LQKENI. CDR3 DNA: TGTGCCAGCTCACCACCGAGACAGATCTCTGGAAACACCATATATTTT. Protein: CASSPPRQISGNTIYF.

This rearrangement joins TRBV27 to TRBJ2-6; D remains unclear. The CDR3 spans 15 residues. V gave up 4 bases and J gave up 4 bases, with 11 bases separating them. Germline assignment: CDR1 MNHEY and CDR2 SMNVEV (reference sequence). The CDR3 bases are TGTGCCAGCAGTTCGATGGTGGCCGGGGCCAACGTCCTGACTTTC. It is translated as CASSSMVAGANVLTF.

This chain connects TRBV19 to TRBJ1-1, with 9 bases aligning to TRBD1. The CDR3 extends over 14 amino acids. Germline V gene sequence: CDR1 LNHDA, CDR2 SQIVND (reference sequence). V was pared by 7 bases and J by 1 base, with 4 bases of the junction left unmatched. In DNA form, the CDR3 reads TGTGCCAGTATCCAGACAGGGGGGAACACTGAAGCTTTCTTT. Translation: CASIQTGGNTEAFF.

The V call is TRBV28, the J call TRBJ1-1; D unclear. The CDR3 extends over 11 amino acids. The V gene's germline CDR1 is MDHEN and CDR2 SYDVKM. V dropped 9 bases and J dropped 0 bases, with 5 bases sitting between them. CDR3 loop: CASRMNTEAFF. CDR3 coding DNA: TGTGCCAGTAGAATGAACACTGAAGCTTTCTTT.

This clone was observed a single time. The chain combines TRBV4-1 with TRBJ1-6; 8 nucleotides match TRBD1. With 2 bases clipped from V and 5 bases from J, the junction kept 5 bases outside the gene matches. There are 16 residues in the CDR3. Germline V gene sequence: CDR1 MGHRA, CDR2 YSYEKL. CDR3 coding DNA: TGCGCCAGCAGCCAACAAGGGACAGGTGATAATTCACCCCTCCACTTT. It is translated as CASSQQGTGDNSPLHF.

The J gene is TRBJ2-7, the V gene TRBV1; the listed D gene, TRBD1, was not tested against the DNA. TRBV1 is listed as a pseudogene. The CDR3 contains 15 residues. CDR3 amino acids: CTSSQVSTGEDEQYF. The CDR3 nucleotides are TGCACCAGCAGCCAAGTTTCGACAGGGGAAGACGAGCAGTACTTC.